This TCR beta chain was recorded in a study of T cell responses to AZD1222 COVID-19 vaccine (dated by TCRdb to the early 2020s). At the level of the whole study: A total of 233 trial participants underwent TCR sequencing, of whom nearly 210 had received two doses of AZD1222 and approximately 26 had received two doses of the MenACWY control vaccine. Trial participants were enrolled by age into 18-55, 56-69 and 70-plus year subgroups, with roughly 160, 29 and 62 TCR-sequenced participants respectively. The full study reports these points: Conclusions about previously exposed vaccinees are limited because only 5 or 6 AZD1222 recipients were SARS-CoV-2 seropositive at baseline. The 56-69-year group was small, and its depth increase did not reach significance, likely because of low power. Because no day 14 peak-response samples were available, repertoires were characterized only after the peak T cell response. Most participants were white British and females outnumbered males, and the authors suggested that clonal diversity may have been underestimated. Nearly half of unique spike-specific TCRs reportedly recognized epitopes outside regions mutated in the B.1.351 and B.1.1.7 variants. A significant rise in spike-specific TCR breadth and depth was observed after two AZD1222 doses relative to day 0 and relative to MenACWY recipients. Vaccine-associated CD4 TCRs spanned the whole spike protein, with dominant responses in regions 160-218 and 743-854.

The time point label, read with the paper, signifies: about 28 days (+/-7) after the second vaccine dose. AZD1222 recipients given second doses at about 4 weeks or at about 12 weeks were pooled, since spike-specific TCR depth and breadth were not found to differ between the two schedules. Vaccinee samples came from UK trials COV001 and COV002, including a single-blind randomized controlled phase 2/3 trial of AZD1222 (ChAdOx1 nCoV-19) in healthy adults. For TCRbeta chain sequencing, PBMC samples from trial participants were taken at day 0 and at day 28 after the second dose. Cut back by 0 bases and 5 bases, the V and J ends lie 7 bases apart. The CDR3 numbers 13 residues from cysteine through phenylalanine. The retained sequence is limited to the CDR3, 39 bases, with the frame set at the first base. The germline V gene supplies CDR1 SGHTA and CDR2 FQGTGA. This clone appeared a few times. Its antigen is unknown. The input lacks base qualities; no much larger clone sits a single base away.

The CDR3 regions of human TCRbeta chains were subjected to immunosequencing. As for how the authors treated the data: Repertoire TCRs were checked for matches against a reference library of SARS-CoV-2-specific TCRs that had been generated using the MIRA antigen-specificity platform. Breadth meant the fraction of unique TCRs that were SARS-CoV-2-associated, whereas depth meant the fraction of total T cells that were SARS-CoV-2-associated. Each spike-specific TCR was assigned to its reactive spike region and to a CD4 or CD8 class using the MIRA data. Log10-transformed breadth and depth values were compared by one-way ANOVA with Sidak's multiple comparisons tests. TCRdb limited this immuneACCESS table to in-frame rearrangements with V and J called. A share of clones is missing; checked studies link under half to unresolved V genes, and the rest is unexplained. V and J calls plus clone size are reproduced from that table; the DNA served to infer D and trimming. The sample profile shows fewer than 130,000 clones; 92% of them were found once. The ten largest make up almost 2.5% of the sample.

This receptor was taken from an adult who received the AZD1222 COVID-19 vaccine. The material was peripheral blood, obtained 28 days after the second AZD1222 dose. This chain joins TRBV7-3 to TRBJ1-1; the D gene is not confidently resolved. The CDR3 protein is CASSLTGMTEAFF. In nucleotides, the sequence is TGTGCCAGCAGCTTAACGGGGATGACTGAAGCTTTCTTT. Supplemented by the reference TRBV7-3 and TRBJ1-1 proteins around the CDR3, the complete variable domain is GAGVSQTPSNKVTEKGKYVELRCDPISGHTALYWYRQSLGQGPEFLIYFQGTGAADDSGLPNDRFFAVRPEGSVSTLKIQRTERGDSAVYLCASSLTGMTEAFFGQGTRLTVV.